This T cell receptor (beta chain) originates from a study of cytomegalovirus exposure and HLA in healthy donors. General study points: Accounts indicate the classifier identified cytomegalovirus status with strong specificity and sensitivity.

About this clone: As yet, its antigen is unknown.

The germline CDR1 and CDR2 sequences are SQVTM and ANQGSEA. The V and J ends lost 7 bases and 0 bases respectively, with 12 bases between them. This CDR3 has 13 amino acids. The protocol was immunoSEQ multiplex PCR, while the TCRdb copy is restricted to in-frame clones and leaves out a portion. Of roughly 98,000 clones listed, about 83% were seen once; the top ten hold more than 3%. This clonotype originated in a woman aged 25-40 years in good health and CMV-seronegative. The chain combines TRBV29-1 with TRBJ1-1, with D uncertain. Sequenced input: PBMCs. The CDR3 here is CSAAETLNTEAFF. In DNA, the CDR3 is TGCAGCGCCGCCGAGACTTTGAACACTGAAGCTTTCTTT.